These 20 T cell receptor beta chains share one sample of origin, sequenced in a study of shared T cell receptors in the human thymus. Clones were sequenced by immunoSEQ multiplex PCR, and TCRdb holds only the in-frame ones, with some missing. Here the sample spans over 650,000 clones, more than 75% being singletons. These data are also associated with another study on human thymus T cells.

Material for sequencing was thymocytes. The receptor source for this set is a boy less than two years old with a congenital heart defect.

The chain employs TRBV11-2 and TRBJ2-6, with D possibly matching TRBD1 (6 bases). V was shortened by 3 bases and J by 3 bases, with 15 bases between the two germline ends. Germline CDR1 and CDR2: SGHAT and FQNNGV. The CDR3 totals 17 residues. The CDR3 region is CASSFRDKEVGANVLTF. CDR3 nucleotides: TGTGCCAGCAGCTTTAGGGACAAGGAGGTTGGGGCCAACGTCCTGACTTTC.

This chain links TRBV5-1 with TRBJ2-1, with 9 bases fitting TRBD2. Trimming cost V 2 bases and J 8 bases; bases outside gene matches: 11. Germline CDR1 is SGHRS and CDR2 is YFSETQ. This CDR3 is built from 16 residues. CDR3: CASSFAGARGGDEQFF. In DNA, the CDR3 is TGCGCCAGCAGCTTCGCTGGTGCGCGGGGGGGCGATGAGCAGTTCTTC.

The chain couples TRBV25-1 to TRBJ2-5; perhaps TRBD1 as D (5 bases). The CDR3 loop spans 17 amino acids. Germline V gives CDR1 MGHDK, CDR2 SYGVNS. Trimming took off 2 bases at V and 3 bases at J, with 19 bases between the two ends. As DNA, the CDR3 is TGTGCCAGCAGTGAACTCTCAGGTTTGGGCAGGGAAGAGACCCAGTACTTC. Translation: CASSELSGLGREETQYF. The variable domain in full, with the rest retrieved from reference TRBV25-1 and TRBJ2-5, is EADIYQTPRYLVIGTGKKITLECSQTMGHDKMYWYQQDPGMELHLIHYSYGVNSTEKGDLSSESTVSRIRTEHFPLTLESARPSHTSQYLCASSELSGLGREETQYFGPGTRLLVL.

DNA of the CDR3: TGTGCCAGCAGTTTGGGGGGTACTAGCGGGAGGGCGGGTGAGCAGTTCTTC. Translating it yields CASSLGGTSGRAGEQFF. The J gene is TRBJ2-1, the V gene TRBV28, with 13 bases lining up with TRBD2. Germline CDR1 MDHEN, CDR2 SYDVKM. J lost 9 bases, V lost 3 bases, and 11 bases had no gene match. The CDR3 length is 17 residues.

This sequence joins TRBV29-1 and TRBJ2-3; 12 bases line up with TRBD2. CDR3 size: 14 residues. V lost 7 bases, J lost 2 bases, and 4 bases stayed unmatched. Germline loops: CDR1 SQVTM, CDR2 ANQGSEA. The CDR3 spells CSGGLAGTTDTQYF. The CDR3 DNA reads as TGCAGCGGAGGACTAGCGGGGACCACAGATACGCAGTATTTT.

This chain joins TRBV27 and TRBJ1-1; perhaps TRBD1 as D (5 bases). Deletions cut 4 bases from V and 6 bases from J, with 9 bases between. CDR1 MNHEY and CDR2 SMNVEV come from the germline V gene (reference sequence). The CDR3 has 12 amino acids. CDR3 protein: CASSSGQPEAFF. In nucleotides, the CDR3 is TGTGCCAGCAGTTCAGGGCAGCCTGAAGCTTTCTTT.

The CDR3 DNA reads as TGCGCCAGCAGCCAAGATGGGGCCGGGGAGGTTGGCTACACCTTC. As protein: CASSQDGAGEVGYTF. The rearrangement uses TRBV4-3 and TRBJ1-2; D is perhaps TRBD1 (5 bases). The V end was cut by 0 bases, the J end by 7 bases, with 15 bases between. This CDR3 contains 15 residues. CDR1 is LGHNA, CDR2 YSLEER, per germline.

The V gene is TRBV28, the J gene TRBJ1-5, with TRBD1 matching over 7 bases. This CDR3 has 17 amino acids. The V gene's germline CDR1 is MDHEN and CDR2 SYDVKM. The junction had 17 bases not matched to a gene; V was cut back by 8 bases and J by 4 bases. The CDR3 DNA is TGTGCCAGCTTACGGTTATACAGGGGCTTGAGAAATCAGCCCCAGCATTTT. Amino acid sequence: CASLRLYRGLRNQPQHF.

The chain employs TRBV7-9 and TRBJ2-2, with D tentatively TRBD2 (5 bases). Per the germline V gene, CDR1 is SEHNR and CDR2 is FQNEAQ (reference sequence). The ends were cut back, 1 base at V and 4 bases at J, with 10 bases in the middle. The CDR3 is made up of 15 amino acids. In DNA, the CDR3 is TGTGCCAGCAGCTTAGTGCCGGGGAGCACCGGGGAGCTGTTTTTT. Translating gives CASSLVPGSTGELFF.

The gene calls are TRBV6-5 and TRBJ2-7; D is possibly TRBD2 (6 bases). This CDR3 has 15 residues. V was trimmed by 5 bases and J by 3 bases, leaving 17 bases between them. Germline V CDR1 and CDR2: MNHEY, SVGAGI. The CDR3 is CASSPYGTLLYEQYF. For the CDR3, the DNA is TGTGCCAGCAGTCCGTACGGGACTCTTCTCTACGAGCAGTACTTC.

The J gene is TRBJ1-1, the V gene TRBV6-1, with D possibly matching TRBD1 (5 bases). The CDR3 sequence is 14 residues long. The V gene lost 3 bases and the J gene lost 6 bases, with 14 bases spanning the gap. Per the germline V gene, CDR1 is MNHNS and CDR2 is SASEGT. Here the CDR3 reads CASSEGWGRAEAFF. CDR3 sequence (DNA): TGTGCCAGCAGTGAGGGGTGGGGGAGGGCTGAAGCTTTCTTT.

The CDR3: CASSKGLAGGEHRNTGELFF. Here the CDR3 DNA reads TGCGCCAGCAGCAAGGGACTAGCGGGGGGCGAACATAGGAACACCGGGGAGCTGTTTTTT. This rearrangement joins TRBV5-1 to TRBJ2-2; 15 nucleotides align to TRBD2. V lost 4 bases and J lost 1; bases outside the gene matches: 11. The CDR3 is 20 amino acids. Looked up from germline, CDR1 is SGHRS and CDR2 is YFSETQ.

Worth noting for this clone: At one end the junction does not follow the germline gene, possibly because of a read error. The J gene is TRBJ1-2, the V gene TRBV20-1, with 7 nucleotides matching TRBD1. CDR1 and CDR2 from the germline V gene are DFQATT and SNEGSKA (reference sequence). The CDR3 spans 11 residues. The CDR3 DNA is TGCAGTGCTAAAATCCGGGGACAGCCAGCCTTC. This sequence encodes CSAKIRGQPAF.

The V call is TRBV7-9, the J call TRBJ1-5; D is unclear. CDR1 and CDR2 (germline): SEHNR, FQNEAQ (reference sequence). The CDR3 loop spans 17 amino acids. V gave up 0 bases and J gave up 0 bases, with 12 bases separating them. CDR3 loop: CASSLAGRGNSNQPQHF. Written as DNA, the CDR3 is TGTGCCAGCAGCTTAGCAGGACGGGGAAATAGCAATCAGCCCCAGCATTTT.

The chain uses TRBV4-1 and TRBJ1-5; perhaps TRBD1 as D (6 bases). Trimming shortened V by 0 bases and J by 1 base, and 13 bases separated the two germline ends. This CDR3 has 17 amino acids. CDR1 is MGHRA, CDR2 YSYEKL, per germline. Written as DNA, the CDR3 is TGCGCCAGCAGCCAAGATGAAGGGGGTCTGAGCAATCAGCCCCAGCATTTT. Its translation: CASSQDEGGLSNQPQHF.

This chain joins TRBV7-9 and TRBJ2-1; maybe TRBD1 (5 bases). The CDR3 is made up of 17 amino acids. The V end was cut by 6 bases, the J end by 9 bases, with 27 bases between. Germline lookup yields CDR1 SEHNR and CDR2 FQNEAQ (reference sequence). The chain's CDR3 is CASSRNSQLHQGGEQFF. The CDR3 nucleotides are TGTGCCAGCAGTCGCAACTCCCAGCTCCATCAGGGTGGTGAGCAGTTCTTC.

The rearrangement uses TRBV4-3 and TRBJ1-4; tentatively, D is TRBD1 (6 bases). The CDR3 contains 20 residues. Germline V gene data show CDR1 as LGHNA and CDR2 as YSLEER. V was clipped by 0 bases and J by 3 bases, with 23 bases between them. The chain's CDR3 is CASSQEIFVQGTVANEKLFF. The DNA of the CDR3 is TGCGCCAGCAGCCAAGAAATCTTCGTGCAGGGGACGGTGGCTAATGAAAAACTGTTTTTT.

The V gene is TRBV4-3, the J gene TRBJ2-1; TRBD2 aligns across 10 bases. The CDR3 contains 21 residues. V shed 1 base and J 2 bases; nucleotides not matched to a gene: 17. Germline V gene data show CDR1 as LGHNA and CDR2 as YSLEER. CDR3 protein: CASSQVGVNSGRPTPYNEQFF. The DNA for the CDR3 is TGCGCCAGCAGCCAAGTCGGGGTGAATAGCGGGAGGCCCACCCCCTACAATGAGCAGTTCTTC.

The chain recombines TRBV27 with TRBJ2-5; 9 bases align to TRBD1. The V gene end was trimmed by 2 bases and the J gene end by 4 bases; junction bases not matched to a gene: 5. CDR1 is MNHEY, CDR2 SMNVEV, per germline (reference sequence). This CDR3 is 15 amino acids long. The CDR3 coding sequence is TGTGCCAGCAGTTTAACAGGGGGCGGACGAGAGACCCAGTACTTC. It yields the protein CASSLTGGGRETQYF.

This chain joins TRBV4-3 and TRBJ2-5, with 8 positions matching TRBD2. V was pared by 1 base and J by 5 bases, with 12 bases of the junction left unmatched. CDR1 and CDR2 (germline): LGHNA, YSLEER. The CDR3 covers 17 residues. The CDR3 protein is CASSQGLAGLSMETQYF. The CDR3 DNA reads TGCGCCAGCAGCCAAGGGCTAGCGGGTCTGTCAATGGAGACCCAGTACTTC.